These T cell receptor beta chains were read from a single sample in a study of beta chain features in type 1 diabetes. Assay: immunoSEQ multiplex PCR; the TCRdb copy retains only in-frame clones and omits some. The sample shows 310,000 or so clones, over 14% of them seen only once. Sequencing used naive CD4+ T cells from blood. The receptors here all came from a man younger than 35 with type 1 diabetes. Both conserved end residues are part of each CDR3. A D gene is named only where the DNA matches it firmly. Expanded clones are given a class, and other clones once, few, many or no size at all.

>TRBJ2-3|TRBV30|.|.
CAWSLGGASTDTQYF
TGTGCCTGGAGCCTCGGTGGAGCTAGCACAGATACGCAGTATTTT
>TRBJ2-1|TRBV5-1|.|.
CASSSLAPTEHNEQFF
TGCGCCAGCAGCTCCCTCGCCCCGACTGAACACAATGAGCAGTTCTTC
>TRBJ1-6|TRBV11-2|.|.
CASSLAPRERNSPLHF
TGTGCCAGCAGCTTAGCCCCCCGCGAGAGGAATTCACCCCTCCACTTT
>TRBJ2-7|TRBV5-6|TRBD2|few
CASSFLAGETF
TGTGCCAGCAGCTTTCTAGCGGGGGAGACCTTC
>TRBJ1-1|TRBV29-1|TRBD1|few
CSGNRGGTEAFF
TGCAGCGGCAACAGGGGCGGGACTGAAGCTTTCTTT
>TRBJ2-4|TRBV7-8|TRBD2|.
CASSLELAGGNIQYF
TGTGCCAGCAGCTTAGAGCTAGCGGGAGGAAACATTCAGTACTTC
>TRBJ1-2|TRBV19|.|.
CASTLTAVNYGYTF
TGTGCCAGTACGTTGACAGCAGTTAACTATGGCTACACCTTC
>TRBJ2-7|TRBV29-1|.|few
CSVADSDSGRPYEQYF
TGCAGCGTTGCCGATTCGGACAGTGGGCGACCCTACGAGCAGTACTTC
>TRBJ1-1|TRBV14|TRBD1|.
CASSPRRDRDTEAFF
TGTGCCAGCAGCCCTCGCCGGGACAGGGACACTGAAGCTTTCTTT
>TRBJ2-7|TRBV11-2|.|.
CASSQRPLTGQGNEQYF
TGTGCCAGCAGCCAGCGTCCTTTAACGGGACAAGGGAACGAGCAGTACTTC
>TRBJ2-1|TRBV28|TRBD2|few
CASSFLMGGNEQFF
TGTGCCAGCAGTTTCCTCATGGGGGGGAATGAGCAGTTCTTC
>TRBJ2-3|TRBV6-1|.|.
CASSERWRTDTQYF
TGTGCCAGCAGTGAGCGGTGGCGCACAGATACGCAGTATTTT
>TRBJ1-1|TRBV7-9|.|.
CASSLTVASEAFF
TGTGCCAGCAGCTTGACAGTGGCTTCTGAAGCTTTCTTT
>TRBJ2-5|TRBV11-2|.|few
CASSSLRQSQETQYF
TGTGCCAGCAGCTCGTTGAGACAGAGCCAAGAGACCCAGTACTTC
>TRBJ2-3|TRBV5-1|TRBD2|few
CASSLLPSGSTDTQYF
TGCGCCAGCAGCTTGCTCCCTAGCGGGAGTACAGATACGCAGTATTTT
>TRBJ2-1|TRBV6-6|.|few
CASSSRGTQGYNEQFF
TGTGCCAGCAGTAGCCGAGGGACACAGGGTTACAATGAGCAGTTCTTC
>TRBJ2-5|TRBV18|.|few
CASSPKQRLIQETQYF
TGTGCCAGCTCACCGAAGCAGCGGCTGATACAAGAGACCCAGTACTTC
>TRBJ2-5|TRBV5-8|TRBD1|.
CASSLGDRIQETQYF
TGTGCCAGCAGCTTGGGGGACAGGATCCAAGAGACCCAGTACTTC
>TRBJ1-5|TRBV29-1|.|.
CSVLSSGNQPQHF
TGCAGCGTTCTCTCCAGCGGCAATCAGCCCCAGCATTTT
>TRBJ2-1|TRBV27|TRBD1|.
CASSLSGFWGQGADEQFF
TGTGCCAGCAGTTTATCGGGTTTTTGGGGACAGGGGGCGGATGAGCAGTTCTTC
>TRBJ2-3|TRBV7-6|TRBD2|.
CASSLAVRGGHMDTQYF
TGTGCCAGCAGCTTAGCCGTGCGGGGGGGCCATATGGATACGCAGTATTTT
>TRBJ1-5|TRBV11-2|.|few
CASSLGRTVNSNQPQHF
TGTGCCAGCAGCTTAGGCCGGACAGTGAATAGCAATCAGCCCCAGCATTTT
>TRBJ2-4|TRBV7-2|TRBD1|few
CASSPDWTGRNIQYF
TGTGCCAGCAGCCCGGACTGGACAGGGAGGAACATTCAGTACTTC
>TRBJ2-2|TRBV30|.|.
CAWSVSGANTGELFF
TGTGCCTGGAGTGTTTCAGGGGCGAACACCGGGGAGCTGTTTTTT
>TRBJ2-1|TRBV27|TRBD1|.
CASSSRGRVNNEQFF
TGTGCCAGCAGTTCCAGGGGGCGCGTTAACAATGAGCAGTTCTTC
>TRBJ2-3|TRBV2|TRBD2|few
CASSESSGSTDTQYF
TGTGCCAGCAGTGAATCTAGCGGTAGCACAGATACGCAGTATTTT
>TRBJ2-7|TRBV11-3|TRBD1|.
CASSLRTGEYEQYF
TGTGCCAGCAGCTTACGGACAGGGGAGTACGAGCAGTACTTC
>TRBJ1-2|TRBV6-5|.|.
CASSYLGEGGYTF
TGTGCCAGCAGTTACCTGGGGGAGGGTGGCTACACCTTC
>TRBJ2-5|TRBV20-1|.|.
CSAKPRETQYF
TGCAGTGCCAAACCGCGGGAGACCCAGTACTTC
>TRBJ2-1|TRBV6-4|TRBD2|few
CASSLTGLAGGTEQFF
TGTGCCAGCAGTCTGACGGGACTAGCGGGAGGCACGGAGCAGTTCTTC
>TRBJ2-5|TRBV5-1|TRBD1|few
CASSLLGQVRETQYF
TGCGCCAGCAGCCTACTAGGACAGGTCCGGGAGACCCAGTACTTC
>TRBJ2-7|TRBV5-6|.|few
CASSWGAGTVRSSYEQYF
TGTGCCAGCAGCTGGGGGGCCGGGACAGTCAGATCCTCCTACGAGCAGTACTTC
>TRBJ2-2|TRBV30|TRBD1|.
CAWSTSDRAVGGTGELFF
TGTGCCTGGAGTACCTCTGACAGGGCCGTAGGAGGCACCGGGGAGCTGTTTTTT
>TRBJ1-2|TRBV19|.|few
CASSYYYGYTF
TGTGCCAGTAGTTATTACTATGGCTACACCTTC
>TRBJ2-1|TRBV18|.|.
CASSPTSIQDREQFF
TGTGCCAGCTCACCTACTAGTATACAAGATCGTGAGCAGTTCTTC
>TRBJ1-2|TRBV7-9|.|.
CASSVRQDSYGYTF
TGTGCCAGCAGCGTCCGACAGGATTCCTATGGCTACACCTTC
>TRBJ1-1|TRBV19|.|.
CASSIETGVNTEAFF
TGTGCCAGTAGTATAGAGACAGGAGTGAACACTGAAGCTTTCTTT
>TRBJ2-3|TRBV5-1|TRBD2|once
CASSPGTSGIDTQYF
TGCGCCAGCAGCCCTGGGACTAGCGGGATAGATACGCAGTATTTT
>TRBJ2-2|TRBV5-1|.|.
CASSFFTNTGELFF
TGCGCCAGCAGCTTTTTTACGAACACCGGGGAGCTGTTTTTT
>TRBJ2-4|TRBV21-1|.|.
CASSKTGLKGQYF
TGTGCCAGCAGCAAAACAGGGCTGAAGGGTCAGTACTTC
>TRBJ1-1|TRBV11-2|.|few
CASRQTEGEAFF
TGTGCCAGCAGACAAACAGAGGGAGAAGCTTTCTTT
>TRBJ2-7|TRBV13|.|few
CASSPPRSHEQYF
TGTGCCAGCAGCCCCCCGCGGTCCCACGAGCAGTACTTC
>TRBJ1-2|TRBV9|.|.
CASSVGTAYYGYTF
TGTGCCAGCAGCGTAGGGACAGCCTACTATGGCTACACCTTC
>TRBJ1-6|TRBV7-8|.|few
CASSLGREESPLHF
TGTGCCAGCAGCTTGGGCAGGGAGGAGTCACCCCTCCACTTT
>TRBJ1-6|TRBV9|.|.
CASSVGRASESPLHF
TGTGCCAGCAGCGTCGGCAGGGCGAGTGAATCACCCCTCCACTTT
>TRBJ2-1|TRBV7-2|.|few
CASSWTAQRHGREQFF
TGTGCCAGCAGCTGGACCGCCCAGCGGCATGGGCGTGAGCAGTTCTTC
>TRBJ2-6|TRBV2|.|few
CASSGGRISGANVLTF
TGTGCCAGCAGCGGCGGCCGGATCTCTGGGGCCAACGTCCTGACTTTC
>TRBJ1-2|TRBV7-9|TRBD1|few
CASTPTGAYGYTF
TGTGCCAGCACCCCAACAGGGGCCTATGGCTACACCTTC